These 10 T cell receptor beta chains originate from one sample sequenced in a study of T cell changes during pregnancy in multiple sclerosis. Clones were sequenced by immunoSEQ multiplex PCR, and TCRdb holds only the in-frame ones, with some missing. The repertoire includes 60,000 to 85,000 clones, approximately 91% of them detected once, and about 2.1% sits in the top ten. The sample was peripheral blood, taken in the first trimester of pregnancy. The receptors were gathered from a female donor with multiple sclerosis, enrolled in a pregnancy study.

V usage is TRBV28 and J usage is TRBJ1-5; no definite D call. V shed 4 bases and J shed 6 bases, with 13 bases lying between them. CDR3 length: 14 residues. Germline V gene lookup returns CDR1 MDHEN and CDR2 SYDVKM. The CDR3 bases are TGTGCCAGCAGTTCTGGAGGTATGGCTCAGCCCCAGCATTTT. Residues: CASSSGGMAQPQHF.

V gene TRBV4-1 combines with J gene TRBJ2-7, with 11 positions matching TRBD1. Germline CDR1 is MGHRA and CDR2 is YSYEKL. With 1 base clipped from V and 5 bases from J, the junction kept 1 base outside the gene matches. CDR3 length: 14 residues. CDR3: CASSQGTGGNEQYF. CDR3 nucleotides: TGCGCCAGCAGCCAAGGGACAGGGGGCAACGAGCAGTACTTC.

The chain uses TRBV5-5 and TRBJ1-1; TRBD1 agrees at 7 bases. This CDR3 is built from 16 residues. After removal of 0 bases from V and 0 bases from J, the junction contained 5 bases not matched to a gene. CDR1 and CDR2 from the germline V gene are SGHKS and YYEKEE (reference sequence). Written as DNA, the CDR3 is TGTGCCAGCAGCTTGGCTAGGACAGGCATGAACACTGAAGCTTTCTTT. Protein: CASSLARTGMNTEAFF.

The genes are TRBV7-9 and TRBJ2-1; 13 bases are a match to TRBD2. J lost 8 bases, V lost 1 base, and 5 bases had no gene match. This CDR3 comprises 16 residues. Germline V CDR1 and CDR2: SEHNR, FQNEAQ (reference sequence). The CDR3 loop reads CASSLGTSGSRDEQFF. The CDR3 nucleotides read TGTGCCAGCAGCTTAGGGACTAGCGGGAGTAGGGATGAGCAGTTCTTC.

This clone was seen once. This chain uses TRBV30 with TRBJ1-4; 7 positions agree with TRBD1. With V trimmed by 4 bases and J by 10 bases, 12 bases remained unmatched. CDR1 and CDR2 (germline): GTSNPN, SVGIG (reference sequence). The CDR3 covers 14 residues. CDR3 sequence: CAWTLRGSLGKLFF. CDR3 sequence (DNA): TGTGCCTGGACGCTCAGGGGGTCCCTAGGAAAACTGTTTTTT.

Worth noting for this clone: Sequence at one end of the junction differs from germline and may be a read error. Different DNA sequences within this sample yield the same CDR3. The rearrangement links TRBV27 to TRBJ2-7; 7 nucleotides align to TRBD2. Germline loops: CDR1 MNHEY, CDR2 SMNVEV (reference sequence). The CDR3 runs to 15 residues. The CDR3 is CASKDGSPAGDEQYF. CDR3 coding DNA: TGTGCTAGCAAGGACGGATCCCCGGCGGGGGACGAGCAGTACTTC.

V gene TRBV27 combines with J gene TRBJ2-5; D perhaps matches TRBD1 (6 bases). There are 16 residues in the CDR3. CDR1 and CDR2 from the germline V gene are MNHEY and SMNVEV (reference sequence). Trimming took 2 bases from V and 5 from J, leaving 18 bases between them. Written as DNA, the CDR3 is TGTGCCAGCAGTTTAATGGGGGCAGGGGTTGTGGAGACCCAGTACTTC. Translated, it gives CASSLMGAGVVETQYF.

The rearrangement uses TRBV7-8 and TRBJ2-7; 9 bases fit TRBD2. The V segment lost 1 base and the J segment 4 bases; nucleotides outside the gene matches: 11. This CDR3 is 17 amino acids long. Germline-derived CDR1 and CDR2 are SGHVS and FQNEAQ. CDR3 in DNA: TGTGCCAGCAGCTTAGGCCCAAGACTAGCGGAACTTTACGAGCAGTACTTC. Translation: CASSLGPRLAELYEQYF.

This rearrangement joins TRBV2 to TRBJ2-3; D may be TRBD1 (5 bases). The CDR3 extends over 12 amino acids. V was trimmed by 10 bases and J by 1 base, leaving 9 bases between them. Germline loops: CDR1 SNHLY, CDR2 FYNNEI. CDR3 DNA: TGTGCCATCGAGACAGGCACAGATACGCAGTATTTT. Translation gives CAIETGTDTQYF.

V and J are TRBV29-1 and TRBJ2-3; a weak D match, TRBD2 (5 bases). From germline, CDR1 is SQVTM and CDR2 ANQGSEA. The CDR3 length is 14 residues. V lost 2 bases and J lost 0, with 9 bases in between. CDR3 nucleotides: TGCAGCGTTGAACGGGGTACTAGCACAGATACGCAGTATTTT. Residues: CSVERGTSTDTQYF.